Sequencing of this TCR beta chain was carried out in a study of shared clonotypes between healthy human individuals. Germline CDR1 MNHEY, CDR2 SMNVEV (reference sequence). This CDR3 spans 15 amino acids. V trimming: 0 bases; J trimming: 8 bases; junction bases outside the gene matches: 5. The naive CD8 population came from CD45RO-negative cells selected for CCR7, without terminally differentiated effector memory CD45RA+ cells. General study findings and limits: Clonotypes not shared had lower generation probabilities than those common to all four donors. Few donors limited the genetic and exposure-history diversity represented.

Across several immunoSEQ plates, the genomic DNA of each subset was split evenly. Sequenced by immunoSEQ multiplex PCR; TCRdb stores in-frame clones only, minus some. This table has approximately 2,000,000 clones, 93% appearing once. As to this clone: Its specificity is not known.

The chain employs TRBV27 and TRBJ2-1; TRBD1 matches at 9 bases. The receptor's source is a young man in good health. Some clones in this sample may be carry-over from other donors' samples. Input material: naive CD8+ T cells from PBMCs. Here the CDR3 DNA reads TGTGCCAGCAGTTTATCTGGGACAGGGTATTATGAGCAGTTCTTC. Amino acid sequence: CASSLSGTGYYEQFF.